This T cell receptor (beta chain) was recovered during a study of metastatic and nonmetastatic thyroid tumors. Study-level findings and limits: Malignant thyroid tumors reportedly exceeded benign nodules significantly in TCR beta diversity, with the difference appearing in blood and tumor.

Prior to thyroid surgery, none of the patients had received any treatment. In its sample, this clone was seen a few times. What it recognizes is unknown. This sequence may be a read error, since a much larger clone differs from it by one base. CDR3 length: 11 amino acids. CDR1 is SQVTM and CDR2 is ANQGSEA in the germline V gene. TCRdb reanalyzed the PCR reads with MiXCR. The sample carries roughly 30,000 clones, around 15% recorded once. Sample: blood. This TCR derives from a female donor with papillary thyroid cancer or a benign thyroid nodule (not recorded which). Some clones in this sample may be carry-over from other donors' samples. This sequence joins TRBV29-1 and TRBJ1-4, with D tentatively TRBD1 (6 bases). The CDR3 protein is CGVEGGGKLFF. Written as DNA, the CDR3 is TGCGGCGTTGAAGGGGGAGGCAAACTGTTTTTT.